Sequencing of this TCR beta chain was carried out in a study of cytomegalovirus exposure and HLA in healthy donors. There are 15 residues in the CDR3. V gave up 4 bases and J gave up 7 bases; unmatched junction bases: 8. CDR1 SGDLS and CDR2 YYNGEE come from the germline V gene. Use of 60 Vbeta and 13 Jbeta primers characterized the PCR. Sequenced by immunoSEQ multiplex PCR; TCRdb stores in-frame clones only, minus some. This sample carries roughly 180,000 clones, more than 60% of them seen once, and the ten largest clones take around 7.7%. The rearrangement uses TRBV9 and TRBJ1-4, with 9 bases identical to TRBD1. The sequence came from a woman between 40 and 55 years old in good health and CMV-seropositive. Source material: PBMCs. DNA for the CDR3: TGTGCCAGCAGCCCCCGGACAGGGGAAGGTGAAAAACTGTTTTTT. It translates to CASSPRTGEGEKLFF. Filled out from reference TRBV9 and TRBJ1-4, the complete variable domain reads DSGVTQTPKHLITATGQRVTLRCSPRSGDLSVYWYQQSLDQGLQFLIQYYNGEERAKGNILERFSAQQFPDLHSELNLSSLELGDSALYFCASSPRTGEGEKLFFGSGTQLSVL.